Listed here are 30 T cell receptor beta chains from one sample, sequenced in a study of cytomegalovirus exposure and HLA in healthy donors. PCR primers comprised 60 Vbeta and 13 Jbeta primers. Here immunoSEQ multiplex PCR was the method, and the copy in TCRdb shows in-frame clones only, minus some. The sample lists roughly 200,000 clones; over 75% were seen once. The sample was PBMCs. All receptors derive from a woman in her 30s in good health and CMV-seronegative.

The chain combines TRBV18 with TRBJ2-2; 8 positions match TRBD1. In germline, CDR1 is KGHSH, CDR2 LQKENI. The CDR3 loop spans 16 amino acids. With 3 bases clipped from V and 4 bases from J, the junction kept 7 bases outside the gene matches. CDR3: CASSPPDRAGTGELFF. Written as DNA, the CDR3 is TGTGCCAGCTCACCGCCGGACAGGGCGGGCACCGGGGAGCTGTTTTTT.

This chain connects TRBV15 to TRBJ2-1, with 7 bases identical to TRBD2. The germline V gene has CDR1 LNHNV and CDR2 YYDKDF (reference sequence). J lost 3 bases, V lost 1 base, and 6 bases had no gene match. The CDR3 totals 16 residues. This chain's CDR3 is CATSRGGGTYYNEQFF. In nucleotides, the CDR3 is TGTGCCACCAGCAGAGGGGGGGGGACTTACTACAATGAGCAGTTCTTC.

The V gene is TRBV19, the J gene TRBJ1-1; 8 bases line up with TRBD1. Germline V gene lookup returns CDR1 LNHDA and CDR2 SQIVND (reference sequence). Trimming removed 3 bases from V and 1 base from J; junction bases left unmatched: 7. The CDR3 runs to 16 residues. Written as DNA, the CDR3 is TGTGCCAGTAGTATCTATTCCGGGACAGGGAACACTGAAGCTTTCTTT. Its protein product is CASSIYSGTGNTEAFF.

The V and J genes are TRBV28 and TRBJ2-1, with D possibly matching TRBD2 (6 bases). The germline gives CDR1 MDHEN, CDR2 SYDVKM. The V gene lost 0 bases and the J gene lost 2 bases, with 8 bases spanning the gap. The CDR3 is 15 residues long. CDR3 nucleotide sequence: TGTGCCAGCAGTTTATGGGGGGAGGCCTACAATGAGCAGTTCTTC. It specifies CASSLWGEAYNEQFF.

The CDR3 region has the DNA TGTGCCAGCAAAATAGGGGCAGGGGGCATGACAGGGACTGAAGCTTTCTTT. Translation: CASKIGAGGMTGTEAFF. This chain uses TRBV9 with TRBJ1-1; 8 nucleotides match TRBD1. This CDR3 is 17 amino acids long. Germline V gene data show CDR1 as SGDLS and CDR2 as YYNGEE. The V and J ends lost 6 bases and 5 bases, in that order; junction bases with no gene match: 18.

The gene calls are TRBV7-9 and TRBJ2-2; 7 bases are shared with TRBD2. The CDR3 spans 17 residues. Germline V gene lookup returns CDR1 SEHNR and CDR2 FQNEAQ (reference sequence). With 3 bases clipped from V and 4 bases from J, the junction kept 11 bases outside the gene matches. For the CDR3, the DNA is TGTGCCAGCAGCTTCTCCGGACTAGAACTGGTCACCGGGGAGCTGTTTTTT. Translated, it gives CASSFSGLELVTGELFF.

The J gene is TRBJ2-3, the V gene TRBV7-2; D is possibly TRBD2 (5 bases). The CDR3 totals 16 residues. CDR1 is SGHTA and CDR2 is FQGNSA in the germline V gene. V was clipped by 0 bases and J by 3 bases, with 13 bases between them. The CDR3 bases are TGTGCCAGCAGCTTAGCGACCCCGGGGAAAACAGATACGCAGTATTTT. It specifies CASSLATPGKTDTQYF.

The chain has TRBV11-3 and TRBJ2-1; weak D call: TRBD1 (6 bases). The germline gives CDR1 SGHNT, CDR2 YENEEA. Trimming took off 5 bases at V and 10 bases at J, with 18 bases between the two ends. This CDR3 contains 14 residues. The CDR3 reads CASSLTGISTEQFF. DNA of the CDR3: TGTGCCAGCAGCCTTACAGGGATTAGCACCGAGCAGTTCTTC.

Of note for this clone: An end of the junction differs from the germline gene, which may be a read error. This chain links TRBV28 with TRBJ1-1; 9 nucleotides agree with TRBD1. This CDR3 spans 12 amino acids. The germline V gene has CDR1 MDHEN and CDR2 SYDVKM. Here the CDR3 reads CASSLGDRAPLF. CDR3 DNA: TGTGCCAGCAGTTTGGGGGACAGGGCCCCTCTTTTT.

The CDR3 reads CASSGLASGGGTQYF. The CDR3 region has the DNA TGTGCCAGCAGCGGTCTGGCTAGCGGGGGAGGGACCCAGTACTTC. The genes are TRBV27 and TRBJ2-5; 10 bases agree with TRBD2. Germline-derived CDR1 and CDR2 are MNHEY and SMNVEV (reference sequence). CDR3 length equals 15 residues. V shed 6 bases and J 7 bases; nucleotides not matched to a gene: 11.

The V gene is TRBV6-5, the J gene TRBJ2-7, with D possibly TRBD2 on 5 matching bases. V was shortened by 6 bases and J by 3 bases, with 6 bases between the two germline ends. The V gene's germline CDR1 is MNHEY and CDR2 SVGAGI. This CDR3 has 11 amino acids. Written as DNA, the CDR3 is TGTGCCAGCAGGAGGGACTACGAGCAGTACTTC. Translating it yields CASRRDYEQYF.

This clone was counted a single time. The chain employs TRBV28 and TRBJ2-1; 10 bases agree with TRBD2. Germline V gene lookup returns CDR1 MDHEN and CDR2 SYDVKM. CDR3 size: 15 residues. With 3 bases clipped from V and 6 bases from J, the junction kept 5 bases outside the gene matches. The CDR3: CASSFQREGPNEQFF. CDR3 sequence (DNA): TGTGCCAGCAGTTTCCAGCGGGAGGGCCCCAATGAGCAGTTCTTC.

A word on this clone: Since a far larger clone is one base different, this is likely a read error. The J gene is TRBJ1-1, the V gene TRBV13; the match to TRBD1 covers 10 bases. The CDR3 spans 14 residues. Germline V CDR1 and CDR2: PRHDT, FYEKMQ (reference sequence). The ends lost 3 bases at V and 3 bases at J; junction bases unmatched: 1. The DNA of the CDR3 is TGTGCCAGCAGCTTGGGACAGGGGTACACTGAAGCTTTCTTT. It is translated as CASSLGQGYTEAFF.

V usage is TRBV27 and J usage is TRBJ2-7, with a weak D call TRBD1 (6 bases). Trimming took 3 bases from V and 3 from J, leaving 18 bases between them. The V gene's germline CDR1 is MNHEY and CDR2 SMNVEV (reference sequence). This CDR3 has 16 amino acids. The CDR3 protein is CASSFRKQGPNYEQYF. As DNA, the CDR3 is TGTGCCAGCAGTTTCCGAAAACAGGGTCCGAACTACGAGCAGTACTTC.

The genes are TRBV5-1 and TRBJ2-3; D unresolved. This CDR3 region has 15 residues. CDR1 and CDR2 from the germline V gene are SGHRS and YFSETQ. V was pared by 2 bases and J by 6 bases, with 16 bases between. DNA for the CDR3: TGCGCCAGCAGCTTCGCACCCGGATCGGGTGATACGCAGTATTTT. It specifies CASSFAPGSGDTQYF.

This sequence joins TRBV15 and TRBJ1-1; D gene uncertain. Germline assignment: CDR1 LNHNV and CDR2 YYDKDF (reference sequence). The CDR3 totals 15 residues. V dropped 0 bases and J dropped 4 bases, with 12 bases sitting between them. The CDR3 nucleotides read TGTGCCACCAGCAGAGAGCTGACTCCGGGCACTGAAGCTTTCTTT. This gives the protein CATSRELTPGTEAFF.

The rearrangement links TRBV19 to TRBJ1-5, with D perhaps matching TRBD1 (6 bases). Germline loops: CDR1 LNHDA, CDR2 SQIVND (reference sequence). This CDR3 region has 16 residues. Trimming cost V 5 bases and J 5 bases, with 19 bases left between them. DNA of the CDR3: TGTGCCAGTAGTGTTTCCGGGACACAAGGTCATCAGCCCCAGCATTTT. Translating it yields CASSVSGTQGHQPQHF.

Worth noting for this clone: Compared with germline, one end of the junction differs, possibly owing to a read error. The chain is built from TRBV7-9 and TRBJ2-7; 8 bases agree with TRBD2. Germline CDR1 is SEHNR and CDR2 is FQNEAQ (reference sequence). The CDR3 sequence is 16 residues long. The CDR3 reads CSSSLSGLAGWYEQYF. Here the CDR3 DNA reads TGTTCCAGCAGCTTATCCGGACTAGCTGGTTGGTACGAGCAGTACTTC. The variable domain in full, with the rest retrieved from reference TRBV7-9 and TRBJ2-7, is DTGVSQNPRHKITKRGQNVTFRCDPISEHNRLYWYRQTLGQGPEFLTYFQNEAQLEKSRLLSDRFSAERPKGSFSTLEIQRTEQGDSAMYLCSSSLSGLAGWYEQYFGPGTRLTVT.

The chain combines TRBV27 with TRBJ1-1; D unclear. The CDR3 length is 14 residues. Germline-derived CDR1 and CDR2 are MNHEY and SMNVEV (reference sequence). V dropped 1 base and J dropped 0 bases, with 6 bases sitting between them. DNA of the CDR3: TGTGCCAGCAGTTTATTGTCTGTGAACACTGAAGCTTTCTTT. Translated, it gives CASSLLSVNTEAFF.

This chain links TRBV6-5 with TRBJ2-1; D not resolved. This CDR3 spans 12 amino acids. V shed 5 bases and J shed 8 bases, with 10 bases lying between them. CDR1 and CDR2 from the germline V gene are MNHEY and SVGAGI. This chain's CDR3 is CASSHGLDEQFF. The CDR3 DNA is TGTGCCAGCAGTCACGGCCTAGATGAGCAGTTCTTC.

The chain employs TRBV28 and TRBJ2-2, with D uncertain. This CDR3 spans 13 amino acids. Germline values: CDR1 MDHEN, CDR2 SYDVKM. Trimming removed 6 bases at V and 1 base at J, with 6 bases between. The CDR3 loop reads CASRHWNTGELFF. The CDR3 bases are TGTGCCAGCAGGCACTGGAACACCGGGGAGCTGTTTTTT.

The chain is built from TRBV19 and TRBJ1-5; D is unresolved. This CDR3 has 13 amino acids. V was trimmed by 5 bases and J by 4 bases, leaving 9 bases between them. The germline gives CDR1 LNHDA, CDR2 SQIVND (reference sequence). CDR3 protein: CASSRASNQPQHF. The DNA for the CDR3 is TGTGCCAGTAGTCGAGCCTCGAATCAGCCCCAGCATTTT. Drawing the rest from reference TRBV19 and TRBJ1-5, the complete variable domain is DGGITQSPKYLFRKEGQNVTLSCEQNLNHDAMYWYRQDPGQGLRLIYYSQIVNDFQKGDIAEGYSVSREKKESFPLTVTSAQKNPTAFYLCASSRASNQPQHFGDGTRLSIL.

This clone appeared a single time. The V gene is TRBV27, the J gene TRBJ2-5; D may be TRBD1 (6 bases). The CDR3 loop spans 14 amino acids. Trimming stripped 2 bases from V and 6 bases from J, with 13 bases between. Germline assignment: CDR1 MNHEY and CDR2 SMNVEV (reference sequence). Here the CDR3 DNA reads TGTGCCAGCAGTTTAAGGCAGGGGCTGCAGACCCAGTACTTC. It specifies CASSLRQGLQTQYF.

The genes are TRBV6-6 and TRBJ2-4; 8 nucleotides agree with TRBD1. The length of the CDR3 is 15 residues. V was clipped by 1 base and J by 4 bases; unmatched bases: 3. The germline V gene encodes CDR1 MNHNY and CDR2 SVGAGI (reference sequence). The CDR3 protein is CASSYWGQVKNIQYF. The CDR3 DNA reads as TGTGCCAGCAGTTACTGGGGACAGGTGAAAAACATTCAGTACTTC.

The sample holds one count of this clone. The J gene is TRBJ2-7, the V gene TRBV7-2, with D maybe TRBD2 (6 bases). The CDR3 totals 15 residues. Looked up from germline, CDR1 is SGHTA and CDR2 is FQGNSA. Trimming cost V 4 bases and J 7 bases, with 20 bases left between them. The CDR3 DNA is TGTGCCAGCAGCTCCAGACCCGCTTGGGACTTGGAGCAGTACTTC. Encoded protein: CASSSRPAWDLEQYF. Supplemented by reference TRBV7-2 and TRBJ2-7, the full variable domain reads GAGVSQSPSNKVTEKGKDVELRCDPISGHTALYWYRQSLGQGLEFLIYFQGNSAPDKSGLPSDRFSAERTGGSVSTLTIQRTQQEDSAVYLCASSSRPAWDLEQYFGPGTRLTVT.

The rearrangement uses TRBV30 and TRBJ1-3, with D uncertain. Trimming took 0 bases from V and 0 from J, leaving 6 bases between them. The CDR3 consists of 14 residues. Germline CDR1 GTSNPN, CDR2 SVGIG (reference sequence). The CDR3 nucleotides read TGTGCCTGGAGTGTTGGCAGCTCTGGAAACACCATATATTTT. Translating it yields CAWSVGSSGNTIYF.

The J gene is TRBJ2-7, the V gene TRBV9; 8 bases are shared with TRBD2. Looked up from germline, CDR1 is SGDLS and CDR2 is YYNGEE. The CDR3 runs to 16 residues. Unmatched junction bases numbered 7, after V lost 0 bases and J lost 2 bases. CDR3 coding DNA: TGTGCCAGCAGCGTAGAGGCGGGGGGCTCGGCCTACGAGCAGTACTTC. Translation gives CASSVEAGGSAYEQYF.

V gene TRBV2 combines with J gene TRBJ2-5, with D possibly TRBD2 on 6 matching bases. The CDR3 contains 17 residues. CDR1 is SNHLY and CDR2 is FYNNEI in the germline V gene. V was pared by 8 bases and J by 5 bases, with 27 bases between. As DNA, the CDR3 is TGTGCCAGCGGGGGGTCCCGGCTGGTCGTTAGTCGGGAGACCCAGTACTTC. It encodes CASGGSRLVVSRETQYF.

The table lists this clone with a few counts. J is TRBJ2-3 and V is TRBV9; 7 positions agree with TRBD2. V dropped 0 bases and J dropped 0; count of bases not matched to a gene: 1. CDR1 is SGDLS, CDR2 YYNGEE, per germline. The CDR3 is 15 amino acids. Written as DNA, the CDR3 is TGTGCCAGCAGCGTAGCGGGGGGAAGCACAGATACGCAGTATTTT. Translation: CASSVAGGSTDTQYF.

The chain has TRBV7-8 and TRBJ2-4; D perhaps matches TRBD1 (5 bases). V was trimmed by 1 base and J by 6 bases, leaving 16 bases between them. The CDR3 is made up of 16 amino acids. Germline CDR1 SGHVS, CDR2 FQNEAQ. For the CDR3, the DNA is TGTGCCAGCAGCTTAGACGGTACAAGGGGTCGAAACATTCAGTACTTC. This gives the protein CASSLDGTRGRNIQYF.